The source of this T cell receptor beta chain is a study of T cell responses to AZD1222 COVID-19 vaccine. The method was immunoSEQ multiplex PCR; TCRdb's version includes in-frame clones alone and lacks a portion of them. The sample lists approximately 52,000 clones, approximately 86% occurring once. Note on this clone: The germline gene is not matched at one end of the junction; a read error may be the cause.

This TCR came from an adult who received the AZD1222 COVID-19 vaccine. This material consisted of peripheral blood, taken 28 days after the second AZD1222 dose.

The CDR3 protein is CASRDSGRAWIF. The CDR3 nucleotides read TGTGCCAGCAGGGATAGCGGGAGGGCCTGGATCTTC. This chain links TRBV27 with TRBJ2-1; 11 nucleotides line up with TRBD2. The CDR3 totals 12 residues. Germline-derived CDR1 and CDR2 are MNHEY and SMNVEV (reference sequence).